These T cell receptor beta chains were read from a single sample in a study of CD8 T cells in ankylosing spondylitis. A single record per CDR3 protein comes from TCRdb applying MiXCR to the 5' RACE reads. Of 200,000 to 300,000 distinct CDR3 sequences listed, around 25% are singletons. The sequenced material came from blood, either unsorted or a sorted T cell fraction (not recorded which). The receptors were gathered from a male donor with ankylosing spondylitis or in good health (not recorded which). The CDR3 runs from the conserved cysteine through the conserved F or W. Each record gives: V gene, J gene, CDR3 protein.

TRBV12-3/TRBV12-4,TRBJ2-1,CASSLGTTREQFF
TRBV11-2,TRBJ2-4,CASSLVSRLNIQYF
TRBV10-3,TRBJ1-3,CAQPDRGEAGNTIYF
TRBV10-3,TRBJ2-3,CAISGGLEADTQYF
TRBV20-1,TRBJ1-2,CSARPGQGGYTF
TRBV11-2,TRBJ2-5,CASSPSRDMLETQYF
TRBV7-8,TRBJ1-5,CASSARDRGPNQPQHF
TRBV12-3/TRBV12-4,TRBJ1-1,CASSLSGDTEAFF
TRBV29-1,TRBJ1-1,CSVGKGLNTEAFF
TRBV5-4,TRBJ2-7,CASTPGRGEGEQYF
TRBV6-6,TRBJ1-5,CASMLQPNQPQHF
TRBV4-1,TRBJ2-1,CASRKLAGGLNEQFF
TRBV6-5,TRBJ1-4,CASSYSRGWSEKLFF
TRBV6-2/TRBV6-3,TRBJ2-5,CASSYGGLKGEETQYF
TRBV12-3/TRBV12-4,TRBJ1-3,CASRGQGGNTIYF
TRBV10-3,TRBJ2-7,CAISEVGGSEQYF
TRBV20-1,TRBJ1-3,CSARTSGDNEYF
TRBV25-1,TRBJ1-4,CASSEVRRGEKLFF
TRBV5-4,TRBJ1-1,CAGQQGNTEAFF
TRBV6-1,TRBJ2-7,CASSRAGTGGEQYF
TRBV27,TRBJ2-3,CASSFYGGPGGTDTQYF
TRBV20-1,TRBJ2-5,CSARGQGVETQYF
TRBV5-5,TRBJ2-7,CASSRGLGAHLLEQYF
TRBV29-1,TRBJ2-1,CSAPGQRLEQFF
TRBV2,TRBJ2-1,CASSEGGWGPHNEQFF
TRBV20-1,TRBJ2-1,CSARAGGLGDEQFF
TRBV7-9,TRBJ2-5,CASSPSRPWDTQYF
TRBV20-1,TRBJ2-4,CSASPSGNIQYF
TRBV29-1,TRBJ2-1,CSVGRGPGVNEQFF
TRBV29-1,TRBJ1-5,CSVGVGNQPQHF
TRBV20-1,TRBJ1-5,CSARVGQGNQPQHF
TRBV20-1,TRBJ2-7,CSAPRGGSVSYEQYF
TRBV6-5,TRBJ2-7,CASSSLLYEQYF